Detailed here is one T cell receptor beta chain. The data were obtained in a study of blood T cell repertoires in COVID-19. Turning to the study itself: T cells, B-cell-depleted T cells, or PBMCs provided the cDNA or gDNA that served as material.

The CDR3 loop spans 15 amino acids. CDR1 and CDR2 from the germline V gene are SGHRS and YFSETQ. J lost 1 base, V lost 4 bases, and 6 bases had no gene match. The data were produced by immunoSEQ multiplex PCR, yet TCRdb's version contains in-frame clones alone and is incomplete. The data show 210,000 or so clones, with roughly nine tenths seen just once and roughly 3.3% held by the top ten. Living in about two dozen US areas, the participants were between 18 and 89 years of age. This rearrangement joins TRBV5-1 to TRBJ2-7; TRBD1 aligns across 9 bases. This sequence originates from a woman aged 45-60 years in a cohort exposed to, infected with or recovered from COVID-19 (not recorded which). The source material was PBMCs or T cells enriched from blood (not recorded which). CDR3 bases: TGCGCCAGCAGCAGAGGGACAGGGTTTTCCTACGAGCAGTACTTC. Protein product: CASSRGTGFSYEQYF. The complete variable domain, with remaining parts taken from reference TRBV5-1 and TRBJ2-7, reads KAGVTQTPRYLIKTRGQQVTLSCSPISGHRSVSWYQQTPGQGLQFLFEYFSETQRNKGNFPGRFSGRQFSNSRSEMNVSTLELGDSALYLCASSRGTGFSYEQYFGPGTRLTVT.